This TCR beta chain was sequenced in a study of blood T cell repertoires in COVID-19. At the level of the study: The origin of the acute and convalescent COVID-19 samples was the United States, Italy and Spain. Sources were T cells, B-cell-depleted T cells, or PBMCs; the material itself was cDNA or gDNA.

Participants were aged 18 to 89 years from some 24 US areas. Participants were placed into cohorts based on the clinical history they reported. The V and J ends lost 6 bases and 1 base, in that order; junction bases with no gene match: 6. The CDR3 sequence is 15 residues long. Germline lookup yields CDR1 MDHEN and CDR2 SYDVKM. Using immunoSEQ multiplex PCR, the repertoire was profiled, and TCRdb retains in-frame clones only, with some absent. The sample contains fewer than 200,000 clones, more than 70% of which appear only once. The source of this sequence is a woman aged 45-59 years in a cohort exposed to, infected with or recovered from COVID-19 (not recorded which). The gene calls are TRBV28 and TRBJ1-5; 7 bases map to TRBD1. Sequences were obtained from PBMCs or T cells enriched from blood (not recorded which). The CDR3 bases are TGTGCCAGCAGGATTACAGGGGTAAGCAATCAGCCCCAGCATTTT. It translates to CASRITGVSNQPQHF. The whole variable domain, remainder taken from reference TRBV28 and TRBJ1-5, is DVKVTQSSRYLVKRTGEKVFLECVQDMDHENMFWYRQDPGLGLRLIYFSYDVKMKEKGDIPEGYSVSREKKERFSLILESASTNQTSMYLCASRITGVSNQPQHFGDGTRLSIL.